Listed below are T cell receptor beta chains from one sample, sequenced in a study of shared clonotypes between healthy human individuals. Produced via immunoSEQ multiplex PCR; TCRdb's table is partial and in-frame only. The sample consists of 2 million or so clones, 85% to 95% of them appearing once. Sequences were obtained from naive CD8+ T cells sorted from blood. Receptor source: a man between 18 and 29 years old in good health. CDR3s include the opening cysteine and the closing phenylalanine or tryptophan. Each record gives: D gene, J gene, clone size, V gene, CDR3 length, CDR3 DNA, CDR3 protein. D genes are given only for firm matches. Where a row states a size, it is once, few, many or the class of an expanded clone; other rows omit it.

>.|TRBJ1-1|.|TRBV5-1|14
TGCGCCAGCAGCTCAACAGAATCCGTGACTGAAGCTTTCTTT
CASSSTESVTEAFF
>.|TRBJ2-2|.|TRBV29-1|12
TGCAGCGTTGTGGAGAACACCGGGGAGCTGTTTTTT
CSVVENTGELFF
>.|TRBJ1-5|.|TRBV21-1|16
TGTGCCAGCAGCAAAGTACCGGGACAGCTACATCAGCCCCAGCATTTT
CASSKVPGQLHQPQHF
>.|TRBJ1-5|.|TRBV19|16
TGTGCCAGTAGTATAGATGGAGGTCTGGGGAATCAGCCCCAGCATTTT
CASSIDGGLGNQPQHF
>.|TRBJ1-4|.|TRBV7-9|15
TGTGCCAGCAGATCCGACGGGGAGGGCCGTGAAAAACTGTTTTTT
CASRSDGEGREKLFF
>.|TRBJ2-5|.|TRBV11-2|15
TGTGCCAGCAGCTTAGAGGGCGCGCTGGGGGAGACCCAGTACTTC
CASSLEGALGETQYF
>TRBD2|TRBJ2-3|.|TRBV10-1|17
TGCGCCAGCATAGGGACTAGCGGGACTGTTCTCACAGATACGCAGTATTTT
CASIGTSGTVLTDTQYF
>TRBD2|TRBJ2-2|.|TRBV10-3|12
TGTGCCATCGGGGGGGTCTCCGGGGAGCTGTTTTTT
CAIGGVSGELFF
>.|TRBJ1-1|.|TRBV11-2|13
TGTGCCAGCAGCTCCCCTACTAGGACTGAAGCTTTCTTT
CASSSPTRTEAFF
>TRBD1|TRBJ1-5|.|TRBV7-9|17
TGTGCCAGCAGCTCCGACAGGGACCCGATGGGTGATCAGCCCCAGCATTTT
CASSSDRDPMGDQPQHF
>.|TRBJ2-7|.|TRBV18|14
TGTGCCAGCTCACCAATCGGGGCCCCCTACGAGCAGTACTTC
CASSPIGAPYEQYF
>.|TRBJ1-1|few|TRBV6-1|15
TGTGCCAGCAGTGAGGGGAGGGATTGGAACACTGAAGCTTTCTTT
CASSEGRDWNTEAFF
>.|TRBJ2-5|.|TRBV9|15
TGTGCCAGCAGCCAGACGGGGGGCGGGATGGAGACCCAGTACTTC
CASSQTGGGMETQYF
>TRBD1|TRBJ2-7|once|TRBV7-9|17
TGTGCCAGCAGCTTGGCGCACCCGGGACAGAGCTCCTACGAGCAGTACTTC
CASSLAHPGQSSYEQYF
>.|TRBJ2-2|.|TRBV6-6|15
TGTGCCAGCAGTTACATGTCGTCGAACACCGGGGAGCTGTTTTTT
CASSYMSSNTGELFF
>TRBD2|TRBJ2-3|.|TRBV5-6|16
TGTGCCAGCAGCTCTCCTATAGCGGGGTACACAGATACGCAGTATTTT
CASSSPIAGYTDTQYF
>.|TRBJ2-1|.|TRBV7-6|15
TGTGCCAGCAGCTTATTGCAGGGGGGGGACAATGAGCAGTTCTTC
CASSLLQGGDNEQFF
>TRBD1|TRBJ2-5|.|TRBV9|16
TGTGCCAGCAGCTCCCCGGGACAGGGGGCGCAGGAGACCCAGTACTTC
CASSSPGQGAQETQYF